The 17 T cell receptor beta chains presented below share a single source sample, sequenced in a study of preoperative IRX-2 immunotherapy in early breast cancer. Method: immunoSEQ multiplex PCR; TCRdb's copy keeps in-frame clones and lacks some. The sample carries 9,500 to 14,000 clones, 75% to 90% recorded once. Treatment reported: preoperative locoregional IRX-2 cytokine immunotherapy. The sample in question was lymph node tissue, obtained before IRX-2 immunotherapy. The receptor source for this set is a human donor with breast cancer.

The J gene is TRBJ1-5, the V gene TRBV19, with no clear D. Trimming cost V 3 bases and J 4 bases, with 10 bases left between them. Germline V gene data show CDR1 as LNHDA and CDR2 as SQIVND (reference sequence). The CDR3 is 14 residues long. As DNA, the CDR3 is TGTGCCAGTAGTATCGGGAGGGTTAATCAGCCCCAGCATTTT. Protein: CASSIGRVNQPQHF.

This rearrangement joins TRBV10-2 to TRBJ1-5, with 11 bases aligning to TRBD1. Unmatched junction bases numbered 12, after V lost 10 bases and J lost 4 bases. The V gene's germline CDR1 is WSHSY and CDR2 SAAADI. The CDR3 is 16 amino acids. The CDR3 nucleotides are TGCGCCACCCTGGATGTGGACAGGGGGCTGAATCAGCCCCAGCATTTT. Amino acid sequence: CATLDVDRGLNQPQHF.

V and J are TRBV29-1 and TRBJ1-1; TRBD1 aligns across 8 bases. CDR1 and CDR2 from the germline V gene are SQVTM and ANQGSEA. This CDR3 has 13 residues. Trimming cost V 5 bases and J 7 bases; bases outside gene matches: 9. The CDR3 is CSVQGAGQNEAFF. DNA for the CDR3: TGCAGCGTTCAGGGGGCCGGGCAGAATGAAGCTTTCTTT.

The J gene is TRBJ2-5, the V gene TRBV6-8, with TRBD1 identical over 7 bases. In germline, CDR1 is MNHGY, CDR2 SAAAGT. Losses at the gene ends were 6 bases for V and 1 base for J; bases not matched to a gene: 5. This CDR3 spans 14 amino acids. The CDR3 DNA reads TGTGCCAGCAGAGGGACAGTGAGCCAAGAGACCCAGTACTTC. Amino acid sequence: CASRGTVSQETQYF.

The V call is TRBV30, the J call TRBJ1-5; D unclear. The CDR3 length is 14 residues. Per the germline V gene, CDR1 is GTSNPN and CDR2 is SVGIG (reference sequence). V lost 0 bases and J 4 bases, leaving 10 bases between the germline ends. The DNA of the CDR3 is TGTGCCTGGAGTGTCGGTTATGAGAATCAGCCCCAGCATTTT. This translates into CAWSVGYENQPQHF.

The gene calls are TRBV7-1 and TRBJ2-7; 7 bases line up with TRBD2. TRBV7-1 is assigned to the ORF class and has an uncertain function. Trimming at V came to 7 bases and at J to 0 bases, leaving 9 bases not matched to a gene. The CDR3 has 15 residues. The CDR3 region has the DNA TGTGCCAGCACCCGGGACTACTCGAGCTCCTACGAGCAGTACTTC. It codes for CASTRDYSSSYEQYF.

The CDR3 reads CASSPSAGNPREGYTF. DNA of the CDR3: TGTGCCAGCAGCCCCTCTGCGGGGAACCCCCGCGAGGGCTACACCTTC. This chain links TRBV7-6 with TRBJ1-2; D is ambiguous. V lost 5 bases and J 8 bases, leaving 24 bases between the germline ends. Germline assignment: CDR1 SGHVS and CDR2 FNYEAQ. The length of the CDR3 is 16 residues.

The CDR3 sequence is CASSYQGIEQYF. CDR3 coding DNA: TGTGCCAGCAGTTACCAGGGAATCGAGCAGTACTTC. The chain combines TRBV6-8 with TRBJ2-7, with D possibly matching TRBD1 (5 bases). CDR3 length: 12 residues. V was cut by 2 bases and J by 6 bases, with 8 bases left in between. CDR1 and CDR2 from the germline V gene are MNHGY and SAAAGT.

This chain links TRBV7-6 with TRBJ1-2; possibly TRBD1 for D (5 bases). Germline V lookup: CDR1 SGHVS, CDR2 FNYEAQ. V gave up 2 bases and J gave up 2 bases, with 12 bases separating them. The CDR3 has 15 residues. The CDR3 DNA reads TGTGCCAGCAGCTTAAGGGGTGGGGGGAACTATGGCTACACCTTC. Translating it yields CASSLRGGGNYGYTF.

The V gene is TRBV5-1, the J gene TRBJ2-5; 7 bases align to TRBD1. The trim removed 1 base at V and 5 bases at J, leaving 11 bases unmatched. From germline, CDR1 is SGHRS and CDR2 YFSETQ. This CDR3 is 16 amino acids long. The CDR3 nucleotides are TGCGCCAGCAGCTTGAGTCCTAAGGGGGCCGGGGAGACCCAGTACTTC. It yields the protein CASSLSPKGAGETQYF.

The chain recombines TRBV18 with TRBJ2-5; a weak D match, TRBD1 (5 bases). Germline V lookup: CDR1 KGHSH, CDR2 LQKENI. V lost 3 bases to trimming and J lost 3 bases, with 5 bases between them. The CDR3 runs 12 residues. The CDR3 sequence is CASSPTEETQYF. The CDR3 region has the DNA TGTGCCAGCTCACCGACAGAAGAGACCCAGTACTTC.

The chain joins TRBV28 to TRBJ1-5; D gene ambiguous. V was cut by 3 bases and J by 6 bases, with 6 bases left in between. The CDR3 has 12 residues. CDR1 is MDHEN, CDR2 SYDVKM, per germline. The CDR3 loop reads CASSFMFQPQHF. The CDR3 coding sequence is TGTGCCAGCAGTTTCATGTTTCAGCCCCAGCATTTT.

This sequence joins TRBV11-3 and TRBJ2-1; the match to TRBD2 covers 11 bases. The V gene end was trimmed by 5 bases and the J gene end by 5 bases; junction bases not matched to a gene: 14. The germline V gene encodes CDR1 SGHNT and CDR2 YENEEA. This CDR3 has 18 amino acids. As DNA, the CDR3 is TGTGCCAGCAGCCCGTTAACCGGGACTAGCGGACCGAACAATGAGCAGTTCTTC. Protein product: CASSPLTGTSGPNNEQFF.

V usage is TRBV28 and J usage is TRBJ2-7, with TRBD1 as a possible D gene (5 bases). The V and J ends lost 3 bases and 2 bases respectively, with 14 bases between them. The CDR3 loop spans 15 amino acids. The germline CDR1 and CDR2 sequences are MDHEN and SYDVKM. The CDR3 spells CASSFPRDSPYEQYF. CDR3 sequence (DNA): TGTGCCAGCAGTTTTCCCCGAGACAGCCCCTACGAGCAGTACTTC.

V gene TRBV11-3 combines with J gene TRBJ2-5; perhaps TRBD1 as D (6 bases). The CDR3 covers 16 residues. Germline lookup yields CDR1 SGHNT and CDR2 YENEEA. V gave up 3 bases and J gave up 0 bases, with 14 bases separating them. This CDR3 reads CASSLESGTYQETQYF. In nucleotides, the CDR3 is TGTGCCAGCAGCTTGGAATCAGGGACATACCAAGAGACCCAGTACTTC.

V usage is TRBV11-3 and J usage is TRBJ2-3, with 12 bases identical to TRBD2. Germline CDR1 reads SGHNT; CDR2 reads YENEEA. The CDR3 has 14 amino acids. The J segment lost 8 bases and the V segment lost 5 bases, leaving 5 bases of the junction unmatched. The chain's CDR3 is CASSTLAGGGTQYF. The CDR3 DNA follows: TGTGCCAGCAGCACACTAGCGGGAGGCGGTACGCAGTATTTT.

Written as DNA, the CDR3 is TGTGCCAGCAGCTTAGAGACAGGGGCGGCCTCCTATGGCTACACCTTC. Its translation is CASSLETGAASYGYTF. The chain recombines TRBV7-5 with TRBJ1-2; TRBD1, the table's D call, was not compared with the DNA. TRBV7-5 corresponds to a pseudogene. CDR3 size: 16 residues.